The source of this TCR beta chain is a study of cytomegalovirus exposure and HLA in healthy donors. Study-wide points: For most TCR sequences rarity was the rule, although some public TCRs occurred in many donors.

Germline values: CDR1 SGHNT, CDR2 YYREEE (reference sequence). The CDR3 sequence is 13 residues long. V was trimmed by 2 bases and J by 6 bases, leaving 11 bases between them. The primer mix had 60 Vbeta and 13 Jbeta primers. The repertoire was sequenced with immunoSEQ multiplex PCR; TCRdb's copy has only in-frame clones and lacks some. The table records around 100,000 clones, almost 80% of them present only once. A word on this clone: As yet, its antigen is unknown.

The chain recombines TRBV5-4 with TRBJ1-2, with D possibly matching TRBD1 (6 bases). Input material: PBMCs. The receptor comes from a man in his 60s in good health and CMV-seropositive. The CDR3: CASSLGGGDGYTF. The CDR3, as DNA: TGTGCCAGCAGCTTAGGAGGGGGGGATGGCTACACCTTC.